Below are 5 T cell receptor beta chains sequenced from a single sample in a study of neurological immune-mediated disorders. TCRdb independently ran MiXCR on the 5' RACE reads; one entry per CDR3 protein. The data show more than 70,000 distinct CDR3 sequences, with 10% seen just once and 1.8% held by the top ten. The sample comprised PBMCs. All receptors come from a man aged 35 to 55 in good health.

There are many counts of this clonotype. CDR3 nucleotide sequence: TGCGCCAGCAGCCCTAAGACGGCGGACGGGGAGCTGTTTTTT. It encodes CASSPKTADGELFF. The gene calls are TRBV5-1 and TRBJ2-2, with D unresolved. CDR3 length equals 14 residues. V was cut by 4 bases and J by 7 bases, with 14 bases left in between. Germline CDR1 is SGHRS and CDR2 is YFSETQ.

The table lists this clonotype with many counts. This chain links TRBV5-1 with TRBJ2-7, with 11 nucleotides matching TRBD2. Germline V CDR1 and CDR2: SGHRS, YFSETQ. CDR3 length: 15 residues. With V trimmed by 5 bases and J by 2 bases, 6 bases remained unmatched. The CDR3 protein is CASRAGTSGAYEQYF. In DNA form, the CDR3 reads TGCGCCAGCAGGGCCGGGACTAGCGGAGCCTACGAGCAGTACTTC.

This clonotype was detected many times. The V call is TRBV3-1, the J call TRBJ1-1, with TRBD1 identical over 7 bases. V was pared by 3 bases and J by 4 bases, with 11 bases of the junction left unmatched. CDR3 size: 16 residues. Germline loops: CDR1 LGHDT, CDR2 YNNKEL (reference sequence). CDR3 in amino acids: CASSHWARGQGTEAFF. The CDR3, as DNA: TGTGCCAGCAGCCATTGGGCTAGGGGGCAGGGCACTGAAGCTTTCTTT.

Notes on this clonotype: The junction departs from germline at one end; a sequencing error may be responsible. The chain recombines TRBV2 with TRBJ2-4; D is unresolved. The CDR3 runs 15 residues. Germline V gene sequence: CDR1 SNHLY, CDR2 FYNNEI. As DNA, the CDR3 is TGTGCCAGCACTGCGAAGGGTCCAGCCAGAAACATTCAGTACTTC. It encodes CASTAKGPARNIQYF.

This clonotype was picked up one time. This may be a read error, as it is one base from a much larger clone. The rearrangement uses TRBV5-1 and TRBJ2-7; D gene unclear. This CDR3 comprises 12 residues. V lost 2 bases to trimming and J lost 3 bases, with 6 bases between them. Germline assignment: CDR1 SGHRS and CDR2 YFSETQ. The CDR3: CASSLSLYEQYF. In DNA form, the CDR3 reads TGCGCCAGCAGCTTAAGCCTCTACGAGCAGTACTTC.